This TCR beta chain emerged from a study of shared clonotypes between healthy human individuals. Study-wide context: Three plates were used per donor for CD4 naive, three for CD4 memory, two for CD8 naive and one for CD8 memory.

Study-wide results and limits: A few donors had about 5% of their naive CD4 clonotypes in common.

This CDR3 region has 15 residues. Germline lookup yields CDR1 SGHTA and CDR2 FQGNSA. V was trimmed by 5 bases and J by 4 bases, leaving 18 bases between them. The DNA input per sorted-subset replicate PCR was approximately 210 ng, corresponding to some 30,000 T cell genomes. Profiling relied on immunoSEQ multiplex PCR, and the TCRdb table lists in-frame clones only, not all of them. The data show nearly 2 million clones, less than 95% seen once. The naive CD8 fraction comprised CD45RO-negative cells positively selected for CCR7 and excluded terminally differentiated effector memory CD45RA+ cells. This clone has just one count. What it binds is unknown.

This sequence joins TRBV7-2 and TRBJ2-7; maybe TRBD2 (7 bases). Sequencing used naive CD8+ T cells sorted from blood. This clonotype originated in a young man in good health. CDR3 in amino acids: CASSLGGGPLYEQYF. The DNA of the CDR3 is TGTGCCAGCAGCCTCGGCGGGGGCCCCCTTTACGAGCAGTACTTC.